This TCR beta chain was retrieved from a study of CD8+ T cells in alopecia areata. Across the whole study: Patients in the study were on tofacitinib for 6 to 18 months, then off it for 6 months. Findings and caveats of the study: Scalp lesions, especially in alopecia totalis/universalis, had higher clonality than normal scalp. Among the cells sequenced in scalp samples are also the resident alphabeta T cells of normal skin.

Investigators isolated RNA and reverse transcribed it into cDNA to act as the sequencing template. Assay: immunoSEQ multiplex PCR; the TCRdb copy retains only in-frame clones and omits some. The sample consists of about 180,000 clones, less than 75% of them appearing once. This clone was observed a handful of times. Its target is not known. CDR1 SGHAT and CDR2 FQNNGV come from the germline V gene. With V trimmed by 1 base and J by 12 bases, 15 bases remained unmatched. The CDR3 has 17 amino acids. The treatment: oral pan-JAK inhibitor, 5-10 mg twice daily. Punch biopsies of lesional scalp, plus peripheral blood, were taken from alopecia areata patients.

Sample: CD4+ T cells sorted from blood, taken at approximately week 60, from a patient treated with tofacitinib. The clonotype originates from a human donor with alopecia areata. The gene calls are TRBV11-2 and TRBJ2-1; 10 bases are shared with TRBD1. CDR3 in DNA: TGTGCCAGCAGCTTAGTTTTTTCGGGGACAGGGGCTCAAGGGCAGTTCTTC. Translated: CASSLVFSGTGAQGQFF. The full variable domain, completed using reference TRBV11-2 and TRBJ2-1, is EAGVAQSPRYKIIEKRQSVAFWCNPISGHATLYWYQQILGQGPKLLIQFQNNGVVDDSQLPKDRFSAERLKGVDSTLKIQPAKLEDSAVYLCASSLVFSGTGAQGQFFGPGTRLTVL.